One and the same sample provided the 3 T cell receptor beta chains below, sequenced in a study of control samples from healthy donors and cancer patients. Some clones are missing from TCRdb's copy, which holds only in-frame ones; the method was immunoSEQ multiplex PCR. The sample yields around 250,000 clones, around 79% seen once. Sequences were obtained from PBMCs. The source of these receptors is a woman aged 60 to 75 with lung cancer.

The chain has TRBV7-9 and TRBJ1-3, with D unresolved. V lost 1 base, J lost 0 bases, and 10 bases lay in between. CDR3 length: 16 amino acids. CDR1 SEHNR and CDR2 FQNEAQ come from the germline V gene (reference sequence). The CDR3 region is CASSLDRVSSGNTIYF. CDR3 nucleotides: TGTGCCAGCAGCTTAGATCGGGTTAGCTCTGGAAACACCATATATTTT.

V usage is TRBV9 and J usage is TRBJ1-4, with D possibly matching TRBD1 (5 bases). Germline V gene data show CDR1 as SGDLS and CDR2 as YYNGEE. The CDR3 extends over 14 amino acids. The germline V and J ends were trimmed by 2 bases and 4 bases, with 9 bases remaining between them. Here the CDR3 reads CASSVGGFNEKLFF. As DNA, the CDR3 is TGTGCCAGCAGCGTCGGGGGGTTTAATGAAAAACTGTTTTTT.

This clone was detected only once. V gene TRBV5-1 combines with J gene TRBJ1-1, with 9 nucleotides matching TRBD1. The CDR3 runs 14 residues. Trimming removed 4 bases from V and 8 bases from J; junction bases left unmatched: 9. Germline V gives CDR1 SGHRS, CDR2 YFSETQ. The CDR3 loop reads CASSPPGTGKEAFF. CDR3 nucleotides: TGCGCCAGCAGCCCCCCCGGGACAGGGAAGGAAGCTTTCTTT.